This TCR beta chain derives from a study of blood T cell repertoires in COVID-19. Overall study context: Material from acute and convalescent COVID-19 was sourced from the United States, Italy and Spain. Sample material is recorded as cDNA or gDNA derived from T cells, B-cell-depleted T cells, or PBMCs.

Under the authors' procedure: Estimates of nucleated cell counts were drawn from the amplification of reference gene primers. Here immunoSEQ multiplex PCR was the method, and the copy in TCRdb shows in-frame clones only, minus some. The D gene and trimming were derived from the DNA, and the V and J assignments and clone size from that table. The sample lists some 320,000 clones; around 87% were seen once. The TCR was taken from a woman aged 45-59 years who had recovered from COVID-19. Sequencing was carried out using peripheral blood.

CDR3 sequence reads: CASRQDRVNNQPQHF. The CDR3 bases are TGTGCCAGTAGGCAAGACAGGGTGAACAATCAGCCCCAGCATTTT. The V call is TRBV19, the J call TRBJ1-5; TRBD1 matches at 7 bases. The V segment lost 6 bases and the J segment 3 bases; nucleotides outside the gene matches: 8. The germline gives CDR1 LNHDA, CDR2 SQIVND (reference sequence). The CDR3 contains 15 residues. The full variable domain, its missing parts supplied by reference TRBV19 and TRBJ1-5, is DGGITQSPKYLFRKEGQNVTLSCEQNLNHDAMYWYRQDPGQGLRLIYYSQIVNDFQKGDIAEGYSVSREKKESFPLTVTSAQKNPTAFYLCASRQDRVNNQPQHFGDGTRLSIL.